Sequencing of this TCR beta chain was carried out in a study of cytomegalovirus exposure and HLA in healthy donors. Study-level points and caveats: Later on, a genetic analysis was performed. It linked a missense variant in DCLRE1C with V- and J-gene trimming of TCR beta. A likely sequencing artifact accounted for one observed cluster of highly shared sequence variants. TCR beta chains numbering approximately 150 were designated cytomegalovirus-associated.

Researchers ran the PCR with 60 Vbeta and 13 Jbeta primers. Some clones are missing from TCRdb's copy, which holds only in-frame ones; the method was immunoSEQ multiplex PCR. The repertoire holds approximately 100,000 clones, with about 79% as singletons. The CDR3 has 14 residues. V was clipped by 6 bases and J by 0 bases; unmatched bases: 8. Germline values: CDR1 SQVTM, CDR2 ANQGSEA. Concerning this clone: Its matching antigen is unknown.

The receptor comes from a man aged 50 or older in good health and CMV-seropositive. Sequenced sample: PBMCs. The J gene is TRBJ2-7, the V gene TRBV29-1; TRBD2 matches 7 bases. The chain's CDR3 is CSVLREGSSYEQYF. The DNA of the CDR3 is TGCAGCGTACTAAGGGAGGGGAGCTCCTACGAGCAGTACTTC.